This TCR beta chain was obtained from a study of cytomegalovirus exposure and HLA in healthy donors. Separation from the roughly 670-subject first cohort characterized the roughly 130-subject validation cohort, to which the donors belonged. This table comes from immunoSEQ multiplex PCR, and its TCRdb copy is limited to in-frame clones, with some not included. The sample has about 150,000 clones, 88% seen once. Study-level results: The TCR clusters that emerged in the first cohort tended, a later analysis found, to co-occur in the 95 to 150 validation repertoires.

The V and J ends lost 0 bases and 3 bases, in that order; junction bases with no gene match: 0. CDR1 MNHEY and CDR2 SVGAGI come from the germline V gene. The CDR3 is made up of 15 amino acids. About this clone itself: Its antigen is not known.

The sequence was collected from a man younger than 35 in good health and CMV-seronegative. The chain combines TRBV6-5 with TRBJ2-7; 12 nucleotides match TRBD2. The specimen was PBMCs. CDR3 bases: TGTGCCAGCAGTTACTCGGGACTAGCGGGCTACGAGCAGTACTTC. This translates into CASSYSGLAGYEQYF.